A selection of T cell receptor beta chains follows, all from one sample in a study of regulatory T cells in long-lasting Graves disease. TCRdb itself ran the multiplex PCR reads through MiXCR, one entry per CDR3 protein. The sample shows fewer than 450,000 distinct CDR3 sequences, less than 25% of them seen only once. The input for sequencing was peripheral blood mononuclear cells (PBMCs), taken when the disease was refractory, from a patient treated with antithyroid drugs. These receptors all come from a female donor with Graves disease. CDR3s include the opening cysteine and the closing phenylalanine or tryptophan. The order of the fields is CDR3 protein, CDR3 DNA, D gene, clone size, V gene, J gene. A D gene is named only where the DNA matches it firmly. Only part of the rows carry a size: once, few, many, or a class if the clone is expanded.

CDR3aa: CASRTGGVAFF
CDR3nt: TGTGCCAGCAGAACAGGGGGCGTCGCTTTCTTT
d_gene: TRBD1
abundance: .
v_gene: TRBV6-1
j_gene: TRBJ1-1

CDR3aa: CASSSLTVSGANVLTF
CDR3nt: TGTGCCAGCAGTTCCCTGACAGTCTCTGGGGCCAACGTCCTGACTTTC
d_gene: .
abundance: .
v_gene: TRBV27
j_gene: TRBJ2-6

CDR3aa: CASSGVAPDTQYF
CDR3nt: TGTGCCAGCAGCGGAGTGGCGCCAGATACGCAGTATTTT
d_gene: .
abundance: many
v_gene: TRBV5-5
j_gene: TRBJ2-3

CDR3aa: CASSSSDRGITGELFF
CDR3nt: TGTGCCAGCAGTTCTAGTGACAGGGGAATTACCGGGGAGCTGTTTTTT
d_gene: TRBD1
abundance: few
v_gene: TRBV7-8
j_gene: TRBJ2-2

CDR3aa: CASSQEWRPSGEKLFF
CDR3nt: TGCGCCAGCAGCCAAGAATGGCGGCCGAGCGGTGAAAAACTGTTTTTT
d_gene: .
abundance: .
v_gene: TRBV4-1
j_gene: TRBJ1-4

CDR3aa: CASSLVSRGYTF
CDR3nt: TGTGCCAGCAGCTTAGTGTCGAGGGGCTACACCTTC
d_gene: .
abundance: many
v_gene: TRBV11-2
j_gene: TRBJ1-2

CDR3aa: CSVEGLEQGQFF
CDR3nt: TGCAGCGTTGAAGGTTTGGAACAGGGGCAGTTCTTC
d_gene: .
abundance: .
v_gene: TRBV29-1
j_gene: TRBJ2-1

CDR3aa: CASSKGANTEAFF
CDR3nt: TGTGCCAGCAGTAAGGGGGCGAACACTGAAGCTTTCTTT
d_gene: TRBD1
abundance: many
v_gene: TRBV6-1
j_gene: TRBJ1-1

CDR3aa: CASSPGGQRDQPQHF
CDR3nt: TGCGCCAGCAGTCCCGGGGGACAGAGAGATCAGCCCCAGCATTTT
d_gene: TRBD1
abundance: .
v_gene: TRBV10-2
j_gene: TRBJ1-5

CDR3aa: CATSDAGTGSYNEQFF
CDR3nt: TGTGCCACCAGTGATGCCGGGACAGGGTCCTACAATGAGCAGTTCTTC
d_gene: TRBD1
abundance: .
v_gene: TRBV24-1
j_gene: TRBJ2-1

CDR3aa: CASSLTFGTGNTGELFF
CDR3nt: TGCGCCAGCAGCTTGACTTTCGGGACAGGGAACACCGGGGAGCTGTTTTTT
d_gene: TRBD1
abundance: few
v_gene: TRBV5-1
j_gene: TRBJ2-2

CDR3aa: CASRPGTGHGYTF
CDR3nt: TGTGCCAGCAGACCCGGGACAGGGCATGGCTACACCTTC
d_gene: TRBD1
abundance: .
v_gene: TRBV13
j_gene: TRBJ1-2

CDR3aa: CASSLGSNTGELFF
CDR3nt: TGTGCCAGCAGCTTGGGGAGTAACACCGGGGAGCTGTTTTTT
d_gene: .
abundance: many
v_gene: TRBV7-2
j_gene: TRBJ2-2

CDR3aa: CAWSGGNTIYF
CDR3nt: TGTGCCTGGAGTGGGGGGAACACCATATATTTT
d_gene: .
abundance: .
v_gene: TRBV30
j_gene: TRBJ1-3

CDR3aa: CASRQAGPLGELFF
CDR3nt: TGTGCCAGCAGACAAGCGGGACCGCTCGGGGAGCTGTTTTTT
d_gene: TRBD2
abundance: few
v_gene: TRBV27
j_gene: TRBJ2-2

CDR3aa: CAWSSPSPVMGYEQYF
CDR3nt: TGTGCCTGGAGTTCCCCCTCCCCCGTCATGGGCTACGAGCAGTACTTC
d_gene: .
abundance: few
v_gene: TRBV30
j_gene: TRBJ2-7

CDR3aa: CATSDPITGELFF
CDR3nt: TGTGCCACCAGTGACCCGATCACCGGGGAGCTGTTTTTT
d_gene: .
abundance: .
v_gene: TRBV24-1
j_gene: TRBJ2-2

CDR3aa: CASSQQGLGTEAFF
CDR3nt: TGTGCCAGCAGCCAACAGGGGTTAGGCACTGAAGCTTTCTTT
d_gene: TRBD1
abundance: .
v_gene: TRBV6-1
j_gene: TRBJ1-1

CDR3aa: CASSRGQGSFEQYF
CDR3nt: TGTGCCAGCTCGAGGGGACAGGGATCCTTCGAGCAGTACTTC
d_gene: TRBD1
abundance: many
v_gene: TRBV27
j_gene: TRBJ2-7

CDR3aa: CASSGKGTANTGELFF
CDR3nt: TGTGCCAGCAGTGGAAAGGGGACGGCGAACACCGGGGAGCTGTTTTTT
d_gene: .
abundance: few
v_gene: TRBV25-1
j_gene: TRBJ2-2

CDR3aa: CASSQTGGSTEAFF
CDR3nt: TGTGCCAGCAGCCAAACAGGGGGTAGCACTGAAGCTTTCTTT
d_gene: TRBD1
abundance: few
v_gene: TRBV14
j_gene: TRBJ1-1

CDR3aa: CASSLGGSPGGYTF
CDR3nt: TGTGCCAGCAGCTTAGGAGGCAGCCCAGGCGGCTACACCTTC
d_gene: .
abundance: .
v_gene: TRBV7-8
j_gene: TRBJ1-2